One sample yielded the 27 T cell receptor beta chains listed below, sequenced in a study of identical twins (dated by TCRdb to 2016 to 2018). Receptor libraries were prepared by 5' RACE. Data came from an Illumina HiSeq 2000. In-frame beta chains were kept once TCRdb had trimmed the public reads at Q25 with fastp and called clones with MiXCR. Entries that share a CDR3 protein sequence are merged under the most common genes and DNA. The sample has about 500,000 distinct CDR3 sequences on record, roughly an eighth of them singletons. The ten largest clones take up approximately 0.98% of the sample. The sample was also linked to a second study, of yellow fever vaccine responses in identical twins.

The sequenced sample consisted of CD4+ T cells sorted from blood. These receptors originate from a woman younger than 30 in good health.

The chain uses TRBV5-1 and TRBJ2-7; TRBD2 aligns across 15 bases. From germline, CDR1 is SGHRS and CDR2 YFSETQ. The V gene end was trimmed by 3 bases and the J gene end by 1 base; junction bases not matched to a gene: 8. The CDR3 consists of 18 residues. CDR3 loop: CASSYALGTSGRSYEQYF. The CDR3 coding sequence is TGCGCCAGCAGCTACGCCCTAGGGACTAGCGGGAGGTCCTACGAGCAGTACTTC.

The chain has TRBV20-1 and TRBJ2-2; no clear D gene. V gave up 3 bases and J gave up 3 bases, with 11 bases separating them. The germline V gene has CDR1 DFQATT and CDR2 SNEGSKA (reference sequence). The CDR3 covers 14 residues. The CDR3 bases are TGCAGTGCTAGCGGCAGGAGAGACACCGGGGAGCTGTTTTTT. Its protein is CSASGRRDTGELFF.

A few counts support this clonotype. The gene calls are TRBV4-1 and TRBJ2-1, with a weak D call TRBD2 (6 bases). This CDR3 has 17 amino acids. Germline V lookup: CDR1 MGHRA, CDR2 YSYEKL. Trimming took off 6 bases at V and 0 bases at J, with 18 bases between the two ends. The CDR3 protein is CASRVGRGESSYNEQFF. The CDR3 region has the DNA TGCGCCAGCAGGGTAGGGCGGGGAGAGAGCTCCTACAATGAGCAGTTCTTC.

V gene TRBV4-3 combines with J gene TRBJ2-3; 8 nucleotides agree with TRBD2. The CDR3 is 16 amino acids. The germline gives CDR1 LGHNA, CDR2 YSLEER. J lost 3 bases, V lost 4 bases, and 9 bases had no gene match. CDR3 coding DNA: TGCGCCAGCAGCCCCAAAAGCGGGAGAGGGACAGATACGCAGTATTTT. Its translation is CASSPKSGRGTDTQYF.

This clonotype was counted only a few times. The J gene is TRBJ2-7, the V gene TRBV5-1; D not resolved. Germline-derived CDR1 and CDR2 are SGHRS and YFSETQ. The CDR3 has 14 residues. V gave up 1 base and J gave up 1 base, with 9 bases separating them. This CDR3 is CASSLTLGSYEQYF. The CDR3 DNA sequence: TGCGCCAGCAGCTTGACCCTGGGGTCCTACGAGCAGTACTTC.

This chain uses TRBV20-1 with TRBJ2-1, with D possibly TRBD1 on 6 matching bases. This CDR3 has 16 amino acids. CDR1 is DFQATT, CDR2 SNEGSKA, per germline (reference sequence). Trimming pared 2 bases from V and 2 bases from J, leaving 16 bases between. CDR3: CSARSLEQGAYNEQFF. The CDR3 DNA is TGCAGTGCTAGATCGCTTGAACAGGGCGCCTACAATGAGCAGTTCTTC.

For the CDR3, the DNA is TGTGCCAGCAGCCAAAAGAGGGGTAGCGGGGGCCTCAACACCGGGGAGCTGTTTTTT. The encoded protein is CASSQKRGSGGLNTGELFF. This chain links TRBV4-2 with TRBJ2-2; 9 nucleotides match TRBD2. Trimming removed 2 bases from V and 2 bases from J; junction bases left unmatched: 12. The CDR3 length is 19 residues. The germline CDR1 and CDR2 sequences are LGHNA and YNFKEQ.

This clonotype appeared many times. J is TRBJ2-3 and V is TRBV7-9, with a possible D match to TRBD2 (5 bases). CDR3 length equals 15 residues. In germline, CDR1 is SEHNR, CDR2 FQNEAQ (reference sequence). With 5 bases removed from V and 4 bases from J, the gap between germline ends came to 16 bases. Written as DNA, the CDR3 is TGTGCCAGCAGCCCCCAACGGGGTTCTTCAGATACGCAGTATTTT. It translates to CASSPQRGSSDTQYF. The complete variable domain, with remaining parts taken from reference TRBV7-9 and TRBJ2-3, reads DTGVSQNPRHKITKRGQNVTFRCDPISEHNRLYWYRQTLGQGPEFLTYFQNEAQLEKSRLLSDRFSAERPKGSFSTLEIQRTEQGDSAMYLCASSPQRGSSDTQYFGPGTRLTVL.

This clonotype was detected only a few times. This sequence joins TRBV12-3 or TRBV12-4 and TRBJ1-4; maybe TRBD1 (6 bases). With 5 bases removed from V and 4 bases from J, the gap between germline ends came to 14 bases. This CDR3 is 15 amino acids long. The CDR3 region is CASSARAGVNEKLFF. In DNA, the CDR3 is TGTGCCAGCAGTGCTCGGGCAGGGGTTAATGAAAAACTGTTTTTT.

The rearrangement joins TRBV2 to TRBJ2-7; D unresolved. CDR1 is SNHLY and CDR2 is FYNNEI in the germline V gene. There are 14 residues in the CDR3. V was trimmed by 6 bases and J by 4 bases, leaving 16 bases between them. This chain's CDR3 is CASSPTANKYEQYF. The CDR3 DNA follows: TGTGCCAGCAGCCCGACGGCGAACAAATACGAGCAGTACTTC.

This rearrangement joins TRBV28 to TRBJ2-1; either TRBD1 or TRBD2 may fit D (5 bases each). Trimming shortened V by 2 bases and J by 5 bases, and 10 bases separated the two germline ends. CDR3 length equals 14 residues. Germline lookup yields CDR1 MDHEN and CDR2 SYDVKM. The CDR3 DNA reads as TGTGCCAGCAGTTTAGGGGGAGCAAACAATGAGCAGTTCTTC. It specifies CASSLGGANNEQFF.

The chain couples TRBV20-1 to TRBJ2-1, with 12 bases matching TRBD2. The CDR3 has 14 amino acids. After removal of 2 bases from V and 6 bases from J, the junction contained 2 bases not matched to a gene. Germline-derived CDR1 and CDR2 are DFQATT and SNEGSKA (reference sequence). The CDR3 sequence is CSARRTSGANEQFF. Written as DNA, the CDR3 is TGCAGTGCTAGAAGGACTAGCGGGGCCAATGAGCAGTTCTTC.

The chain uses TRBV10-1 and TRBJ1-2; 7 bases line up with TRBD1. V shed 0 bases and J 6 bases; nucleotides not matched to a gene: 7. Looked up from germline, CDR1 is WNHNN and CDR2 is SYGVQD (reference sequence). The CDR3 has 15 amino acids. The CDR3 reads CASSESPTGLDGYTF. The CDR3 DNA reads as TGCGCCAGCAGTGAGTCGCCGACAGGGTTAGATGGCTACACCTTC.

This rearrangement joins TRBV6-1 to TRBJ1-1; D gene unclear. Germline V gives CDR1 MNHNS, CDR2 SASEGT. The ends were cut back, 4 bases at V and 5 bases at J, with 11 bases in the middle. CDR3 length: 13 residues. The CDR3 spells CASSGTHGTEAFF. CDR3 in DNA: TGTGCCAGCAGTGGGACCCACGGGACTGAAGCTTTCTTT.

V and J are TRBV15 and TRBJ2-1, with 8 bases matching TRBD2. CDR1 and CDR2 from the germline V gene are LNHNV and YYDKDF (reference sequence). The CDR3 covers 13 residues. V lost 8 bases, J lost 9 bases, and 9 bases stayed unmatched. CDR3 loop: CATSTSGDTEQFF. Written as DNA, the CDR3 is TGTGCCACCTCAACTAGCGGAGACACTGAGCAGTTCTTC.

This clonotype was counted once. The chain joins TRBV10-2 to TRBJ2-3; 7 bases line up with TRBD1. The CDR3 spans 15 residues. The germline V gene has CDR1 WSHSY and CDR2 SAAADI. V shed 5 bases and J 2 bases; nucleotides not matched to a gene: 7. This chain's CDR3 is CASSLQGMDTDTQYF. CDR3 DNA: TGCGCCAGCAGTTTACAGGGGATGGACACAGATACGCAGTATTTT.

This clonotype was counted between two and nine times. The gene calls are TRBV20-1 and TRBJ2-7, with TRBD1 as a possible D gene (5 bases). The ends were cut back, 1 base at V and 3 bases at J, with 13 bases in the middle. CDR3 size: 14 residues. Per germline, CDR1 DFQATT and CDR2 SNEGSKA (reference sequence). The CDR3 loop is CSARVQGFLYEQYF. CDR3 nucleotide sequence: TGCAGTGCTAGAGTTCAGGGATTTCTCTACGAGCAGTACTTC.

This rearrangement joins TRBV6-1 to TRBJ1-1; the match to TRBD1 covers 7 bases. CDR1 is MNHNS and CDR2 is SASEGT in the germline V gene. With V trimmed by 6 bases and J by 6 bases, 1 base remained unmatched. This CDR3 has 11 residues. The CDR3 DNA reads as TGTGCCAGCAGCGACAGGGCTGAAGCTTTCTTT. Amino acid sequence: CASSDRAEAFF.

This clonotype was counted between two and nine times. This rearrangement joins TRBV11-3 to TRBJ2-2; 8 bases line up with TRBD2. V lost 5 bases to trimming and J lost 4 bases; unmatched junction nucleotides: 6. The V gene's germline CDR1 is SGHNT and CDR2 YENEEA. The length of the CDR3 is 15 residues. CDR3 coding DNA: TGTGCCAGCAGCCCGACTAGCGTTGGCACCGGGGAGCTGTTTTTT. This gives the protein CASSPTSVGTGELFF.

This clonotype was seen repeatedly, ten times or more. The chain links TRBV7-2 to TRBJ2-7; TRBD1 aligns across 10 bases. CDR1 is SGHTA, CDR2 FQGNSA, per germline. Trimming at V came to 5 bases and at J to 5 bases, leaving 3 bases not matched to a gene. CDR3 size: 13 residues. CDR3 amino acids: CASSTGQGNEQYF. The CDR3 nucleotides read TGTGCCAGCAGCACGGGACAGGGGAACGAGCAGTACTTC.

This clonotype was picked up many times. The chain employs TRBV15 and TRBJ2-2; D is unresolved. Germline V gene data show CDR1 as LNHNV and CDR2 as YYDKDF (reference sequence). V was clipped by 0 bases and J by 3 bases, with 2 bases between them. This CDR3 comprises 13 residues. The CDR3 reads CATSRDHTGELFF. The DNA for the CDR3 is TGTGCCACCAGCAGAGATCACACCGGGGAGCTGTTTTTT.

The table lists this clonotype with many counts. The CDR3 loop reads CASQATGAHEQFF. The DNA of the CDR3 is TGCGCCAGCCAGGCTACGGGGGCCCATGAGCAGTTCTTC. The chain employs TRBV5-1 and TRBJ2-1; D is perhaps TRBD1 or TRBD2 (6 bases each). V dropped 7 bases and J dropped 8 bases, with 16 bases sitting between them. This CDR3 comprises 13 residues. Germline lookup yields CDR1 SGHRS and CDR2 YFSETQ.

The V call is TRBV2, the J call TRBJ2-2, with D possibly TRBD1 on 7 matching bases. Germline CDR1 and CDR2: SNHLY and FYNNEI. The CDR3 has 14 residues. V lost 8 bases to trimming and J lost 6 bases, with 16 bases between them. CDR3 residues: CASQGGGWSGELFF. Here the CDR3 DNA reads TGTGCCAGCCAAGGAGGGGGCTGGTCCGGGGAGCTGTTTTTT.

This clonotype has ten or more counts. This chain joins TRBV12-3 or TRBV12-4 and TRBJ1-1, with D perhaps matching TRBD1 (5 bases). Trimming removed 6 bases from V and 11 bases from J, with 16 bases in between. The length of the CDR3 is 12 residues. The CDR3 spells CASSRKQVGAFF. DNA for the CDR3: TGTGCCAGCAGCCGGAAACAGGTGGGGGCTTTCTTT.

This clonotype was counted between two and nine times. In DNA, the CDR3 is TGTGCCAGCAGCTCCAGGGTGGATAATTCACCCCTCCACTTT. Its translation is CASSSRVDNSPLHF. This sequence joins TRBV7-8 and TRBJ1-6; a possible D gene is TRBD1 (5 bases). V gave up 4 bases and J gave up 5 bases, with 9 bases separating them. The CDR3 has 14 amino acids. Germline CDR1 is SGHVS and CDR2 is FQNEAQ.

This clonotype was detected only a few times. This chain uses TRBV9 with TRBJ2-7, with 10 nucleotides matching TRBD1. Germline V gene data show CDR1 as SGDLS and CDR2 as YYNGEE. The ends lost 4 bases at V and 2 bases at J; junction bases unmatched: 12. The CDR3 contains 17 residues. The CDR3 here is CASSPRLVGTGAYEQYF. The DNA of the CDR3 is TGTGCCAGCAGCCCTCGTCTCGTTGGGACAGGGGCCTACGAGCAGTACTTC.

This clonotype was seen a few times. The rearrangement joins TRBV10-3 to TRBJ2-7; D unresolved. The V gene's germline CDR1 is ENHRY and CDR2 SYGVKD. There are 14 residues in the CDR3. V dropped 10 bases and J dropped 1 base, with 17 bases sitting between them. CDR3 nucleotides: TGTGCCACTCAGACGAACCTCCAATCCTACGAGCAGTACTTC. It is translated as CATQTNLQSYEQYF.